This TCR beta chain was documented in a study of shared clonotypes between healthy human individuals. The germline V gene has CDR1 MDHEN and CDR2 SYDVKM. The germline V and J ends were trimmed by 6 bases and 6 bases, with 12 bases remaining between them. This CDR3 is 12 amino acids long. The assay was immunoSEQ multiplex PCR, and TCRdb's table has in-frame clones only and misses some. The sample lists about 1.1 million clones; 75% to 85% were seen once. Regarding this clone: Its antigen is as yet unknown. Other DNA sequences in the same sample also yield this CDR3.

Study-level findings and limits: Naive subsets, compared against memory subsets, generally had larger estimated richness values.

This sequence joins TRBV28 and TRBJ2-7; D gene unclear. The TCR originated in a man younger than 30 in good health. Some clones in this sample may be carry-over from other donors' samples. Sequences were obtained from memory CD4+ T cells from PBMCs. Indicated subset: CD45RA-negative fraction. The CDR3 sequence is CASSLPGREQYF. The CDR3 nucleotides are TGTGCCAGCAGCTTGCCCGGGCGCGAGCAGTACTTC.